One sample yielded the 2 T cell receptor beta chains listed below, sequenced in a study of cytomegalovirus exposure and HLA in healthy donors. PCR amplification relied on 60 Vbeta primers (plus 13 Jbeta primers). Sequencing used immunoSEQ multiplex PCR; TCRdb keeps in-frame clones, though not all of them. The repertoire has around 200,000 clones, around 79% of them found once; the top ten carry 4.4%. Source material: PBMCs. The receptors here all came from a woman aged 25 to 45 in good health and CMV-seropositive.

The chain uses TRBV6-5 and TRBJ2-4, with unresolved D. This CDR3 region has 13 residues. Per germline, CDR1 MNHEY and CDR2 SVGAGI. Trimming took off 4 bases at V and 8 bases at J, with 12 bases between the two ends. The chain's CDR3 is CASSSYPRDIQYF. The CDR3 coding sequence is TGTGCCAGCAGTTCCTACCCTCGCGACATTCAGTACTTC.

The DNA of the CDR3 is TGTGCCAGCAGCCGAGAGAGGACAGGGGCTCAGCCCCAGCATTTT. Translated: CASSRERTGAQPQHF. The chain couples TRBV6-6 to TRBJ1-5; 9 bases line up with TRBD1. In germline, CDR1 is MNHNY, CDR2 SVGAGI (reference sequence). The CDR3 sequence is 15 residues long. V lost 6 bases and J lost 6; bases outside the gene matches: 9.